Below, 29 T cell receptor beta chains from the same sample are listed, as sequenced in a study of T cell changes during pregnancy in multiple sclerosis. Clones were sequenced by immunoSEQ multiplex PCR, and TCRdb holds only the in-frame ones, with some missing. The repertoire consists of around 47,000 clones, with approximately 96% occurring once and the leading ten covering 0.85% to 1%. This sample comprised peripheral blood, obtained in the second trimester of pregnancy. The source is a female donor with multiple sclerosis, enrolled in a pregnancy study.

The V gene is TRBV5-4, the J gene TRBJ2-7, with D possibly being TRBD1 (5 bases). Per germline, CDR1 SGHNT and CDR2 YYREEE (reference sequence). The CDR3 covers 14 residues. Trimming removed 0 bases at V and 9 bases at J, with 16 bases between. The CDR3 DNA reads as TGTGCCAGCAGCTTGGGGGGCCCTGGGGCGAGGCAGTACTTC. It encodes CASSLGGPGARQYF.

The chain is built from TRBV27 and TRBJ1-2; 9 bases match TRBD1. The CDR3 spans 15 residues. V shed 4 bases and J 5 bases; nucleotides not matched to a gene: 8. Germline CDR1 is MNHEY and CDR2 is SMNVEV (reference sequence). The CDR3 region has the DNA TGTGCCAGCAGTTCCCGGACAGGGGTAGGTTATGGCTACACCTTC. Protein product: CASSSRTGVGYGYTF.

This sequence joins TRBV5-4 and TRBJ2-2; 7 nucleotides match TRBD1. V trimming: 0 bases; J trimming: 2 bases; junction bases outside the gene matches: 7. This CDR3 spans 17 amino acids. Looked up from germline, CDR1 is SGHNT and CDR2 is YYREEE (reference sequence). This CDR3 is CASSLDGNRGNTGELFF. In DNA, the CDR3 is TGTGCCAGCAGCTTGGACGGAAACAGGGGCAACACCGGGGAGCTGTTTTTT.

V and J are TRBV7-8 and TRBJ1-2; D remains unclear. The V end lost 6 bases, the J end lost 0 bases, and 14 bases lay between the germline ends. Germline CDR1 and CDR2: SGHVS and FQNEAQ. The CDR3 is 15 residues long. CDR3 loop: CASSSGAGANYGYTF. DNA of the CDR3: TGTGCCAGCAGTTCTGGAGCGGGAGCTAACTATGGCTACACCTTC.

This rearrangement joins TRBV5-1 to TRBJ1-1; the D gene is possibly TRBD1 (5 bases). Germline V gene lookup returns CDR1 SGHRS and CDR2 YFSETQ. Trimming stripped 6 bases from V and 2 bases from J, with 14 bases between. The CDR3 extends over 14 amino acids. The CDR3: CASTRGGVNTEAFF. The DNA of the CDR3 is TGCGCCAGCACTCGCGGGGGAGTTAACACTGAAGCTTTCTTT.

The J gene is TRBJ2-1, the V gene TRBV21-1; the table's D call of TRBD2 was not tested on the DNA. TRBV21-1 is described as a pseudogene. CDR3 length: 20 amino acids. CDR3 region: CASSKPSLAGEEGLEDEQFF. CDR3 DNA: TGTGCCAGCAGCAAACCCAGTCTAGCGGGAGAAGAAGGTCTCGAAGATGAGCAGTTCTTC.

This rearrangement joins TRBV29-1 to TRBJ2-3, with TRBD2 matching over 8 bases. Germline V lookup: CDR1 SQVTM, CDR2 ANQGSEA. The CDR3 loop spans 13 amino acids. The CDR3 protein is CSSGLARTDTQYF. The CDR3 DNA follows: TGCAGTTCCGGACTAGCCCGCACAGATACGCAGTATTTT.

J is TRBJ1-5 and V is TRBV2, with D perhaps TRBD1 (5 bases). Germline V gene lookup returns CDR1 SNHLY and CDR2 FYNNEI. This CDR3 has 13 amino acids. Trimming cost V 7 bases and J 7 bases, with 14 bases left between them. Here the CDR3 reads CASTPDGGQPQHF. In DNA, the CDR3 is TGTGCCAGCACCCCGGATGGGGGGCAGCCCCAGCATTTT. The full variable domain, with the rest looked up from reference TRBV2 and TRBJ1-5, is EPEVTQTPSHQVTQMGQEVILRCVPISNHLYFYWYRQILGQKVEFLVSFYNNEISEKSEIFDDQFSVERPDGSNFTLKIRSTKLEDSAMYFCASTPDGGQPQHFGDGTRLSIL.

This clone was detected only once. The chain's CDR3 is CASSALTGSNTGELFF. In DNA form, the CDR3 reads TGTGCCAGCTCAGCCTTAACAGGGTCGAACACCGGGGAGCTGTTTTTT. The chain combines TRBV18 with TRBJ2-2; possibly TRBD1 for D (6 bases). Trimming removed 5 bases from V and 0 bases from J, with 13 bases in between. The CDR3 consists of 16 residues. Germline CDR1 KGHSH, CDR2 LQKENI.

This CDR3 is CASSDRGPGSSYNSPLHF. The DNA for the CDR3 is TGTGCCAGCAGCGACCGAGGGCCGGGCAGCTCCTATAATTCACCCCTCCACTTT. The V gene is TRBV11-1, the J gene TRBJ1-6, with D unclear. V was pared by 5 bases and J by 0 bases, with 17 bases between. CDR1 is SGHAT and CDR2 is FQDESV in the germline V gene (reference sequence). This CDR3 region has 18 residues.

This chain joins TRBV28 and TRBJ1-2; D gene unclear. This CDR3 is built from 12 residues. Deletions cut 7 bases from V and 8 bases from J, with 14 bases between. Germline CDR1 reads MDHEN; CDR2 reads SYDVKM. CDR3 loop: CASTTPPGGYTF. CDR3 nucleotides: TGTGCCAGCACCACCCCCCCGGGAGGCTACACCTTC.

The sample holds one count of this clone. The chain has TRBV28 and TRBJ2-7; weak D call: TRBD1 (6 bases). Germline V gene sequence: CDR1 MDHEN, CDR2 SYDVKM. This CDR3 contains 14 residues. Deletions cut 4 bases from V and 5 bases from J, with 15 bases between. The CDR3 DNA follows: TGTGCCAGCAGTTCGGCAGGGGTTGTTCACGAGCAGTACTTC. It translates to CASSSAGVVHEQYF. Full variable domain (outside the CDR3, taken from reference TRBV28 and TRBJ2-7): DVKVTQSSRYLVKRTGEKVFLECVQDMDHENMFWYRQDPGLGLRLIYFSYDVKMKEKGDIPEGYSVSREKKERFSLILESASTNQTSMYLCASSSAGVVHEQYFGPGTRLTVT.

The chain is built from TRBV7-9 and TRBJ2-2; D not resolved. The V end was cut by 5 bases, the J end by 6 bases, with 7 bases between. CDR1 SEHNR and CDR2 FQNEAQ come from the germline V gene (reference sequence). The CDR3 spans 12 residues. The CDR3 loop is CASSPRAGELFF. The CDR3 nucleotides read TGTGCCAGCAGCCCCCGGGCCGGGGAGCTGTTTTTT.

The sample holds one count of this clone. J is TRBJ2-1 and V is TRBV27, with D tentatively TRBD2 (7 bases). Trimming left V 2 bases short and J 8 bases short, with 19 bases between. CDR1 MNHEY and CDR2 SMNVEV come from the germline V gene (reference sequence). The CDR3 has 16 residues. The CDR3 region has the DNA TGTGCCAGCAGTTTAATTGTGGGGGGGCCGATATATGAGCAGTTCTTC. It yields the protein CASSLIVGGPIYEQFF.

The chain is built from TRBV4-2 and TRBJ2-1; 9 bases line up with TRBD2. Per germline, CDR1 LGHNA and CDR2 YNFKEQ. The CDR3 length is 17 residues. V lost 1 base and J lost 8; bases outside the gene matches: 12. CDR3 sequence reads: CASSQGFMVAGADEQFF. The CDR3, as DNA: TGTGCCAGCAGCCAAGGGTTTATGGTAGCGGGAGCCGATGAGCAGTTCTTC.

Here the CDR3 reads CSAIRVGELFF. CDR3 nucleotides: TGCAGTGCCATTCGGGTCGGGGAGCTGTTTTTT. The chain joins TRBV20-1 to TRBJ2-2; D not certain. The CDR3 consists of 11 residues. V was pared by 6 bases and J by 7 bases, with 9 bases between. CDR1 is DFQATT and CDR2 is SNEGSKA in the germline V gene (reference sequence).

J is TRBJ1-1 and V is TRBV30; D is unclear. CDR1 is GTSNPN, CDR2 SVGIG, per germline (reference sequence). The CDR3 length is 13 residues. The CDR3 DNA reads TGTGGGGTCGGGGATTCCCCGAACACTGAAGCTTTCTTT. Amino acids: CGVGDSPNTEAFF.

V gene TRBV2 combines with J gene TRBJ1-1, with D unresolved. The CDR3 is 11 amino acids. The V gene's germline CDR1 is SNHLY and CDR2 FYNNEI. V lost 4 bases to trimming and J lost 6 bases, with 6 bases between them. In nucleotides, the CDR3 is TGTGCCAGCAGTGGACGGGCTGAAGCTTTCTTT. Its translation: CASSGRAEAFF.

DNA for the CDR3: TGCGCCAGCAGCTTGGCCGGGGTAGCCTACGAGCAGTACTTC. Translated: CASSLAGVAYEQYF. The chain carries TRBV5-1 and TRBJ2-7; TRBD2 is a possible D gene (5 bases). Trimming took 0 bases from V and 2 from J, leaving 9 bases between them. There are 14 residues in the CDR3. Germline assignment: CDR1 SGHRS and CDR2 YFSETQ.

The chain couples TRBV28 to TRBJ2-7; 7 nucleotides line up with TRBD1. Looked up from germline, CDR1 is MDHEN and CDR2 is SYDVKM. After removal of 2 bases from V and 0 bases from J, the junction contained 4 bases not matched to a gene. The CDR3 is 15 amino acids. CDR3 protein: CASSLDRVHSYEQYF. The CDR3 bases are TGTGCCAGCAGTTTAGACAGGGTTCACTCCTACGAGCAGTACTTC.

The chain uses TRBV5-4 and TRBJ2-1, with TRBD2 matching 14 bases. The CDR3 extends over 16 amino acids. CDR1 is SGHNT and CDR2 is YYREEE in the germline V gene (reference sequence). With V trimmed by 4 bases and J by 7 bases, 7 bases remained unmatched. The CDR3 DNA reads TGTGCCAGCAGCCCCCCGGGACTAGCGGGGGAAAATGAGCAGTTCTTC. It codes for CASSPPGLAGENEQFF.

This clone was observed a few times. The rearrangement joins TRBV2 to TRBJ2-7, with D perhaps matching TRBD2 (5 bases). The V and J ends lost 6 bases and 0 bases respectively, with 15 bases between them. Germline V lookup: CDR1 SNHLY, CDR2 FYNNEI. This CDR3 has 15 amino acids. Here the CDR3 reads CASSPPIASSYEQYF. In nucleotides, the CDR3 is TGTGCCAGCAGCCCCCCAATAGCGAGCTCCTACGAGCAGTACTTC.

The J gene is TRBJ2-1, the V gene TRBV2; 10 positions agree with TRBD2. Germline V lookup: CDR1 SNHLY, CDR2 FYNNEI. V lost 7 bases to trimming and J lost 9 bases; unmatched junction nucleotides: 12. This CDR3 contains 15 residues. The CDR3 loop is CASTSTSGVLGEQFF. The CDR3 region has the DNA TGTGCCAGCACCTCAACTAGCGGGGTGCTTGGTGAGCAGTTCTTC.

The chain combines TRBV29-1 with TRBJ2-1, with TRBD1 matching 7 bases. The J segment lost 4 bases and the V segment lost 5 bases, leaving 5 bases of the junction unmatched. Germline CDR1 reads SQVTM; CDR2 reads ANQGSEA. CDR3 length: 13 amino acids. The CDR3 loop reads CSVQGTVYNEQFF. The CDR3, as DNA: TGCAGCGTTCAGGGGACAGTGTACAATGAGCAGTTCTTC.

The CDR3 sequence is CASTLAGNEQFF. CDR3 DNA: TGTGCCAGCACTCTAGCGGGCAATGAGCAGTTCTTC. V gene TRBV28 combines with J gene TRBJ2-1; 8 bases align to TRBD2. CDR1 and CDR2 (germline): MDHEN, SYDVKM. V lost 7 bases and J lost 6; bases outside the gene matches: 2. The CDR3 sequence is 12 residues long.

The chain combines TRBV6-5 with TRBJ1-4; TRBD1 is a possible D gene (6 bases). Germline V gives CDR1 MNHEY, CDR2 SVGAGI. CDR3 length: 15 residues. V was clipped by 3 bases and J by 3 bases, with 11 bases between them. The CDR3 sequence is CASSYIRGANEKLFF. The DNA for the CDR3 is TGTGCCAGCAGTTATATCAGGGGAGCTAATGAAAAACTGTTTTTT.

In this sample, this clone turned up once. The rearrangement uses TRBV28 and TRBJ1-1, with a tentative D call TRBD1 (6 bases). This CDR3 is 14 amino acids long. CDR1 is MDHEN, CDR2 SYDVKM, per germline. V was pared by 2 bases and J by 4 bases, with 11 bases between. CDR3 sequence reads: CASSLRGAFTEAFF. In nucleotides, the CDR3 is TGTGCCAGCAGTTTACGGGGGGCGTTCACTGAAGCTTTCTTT.

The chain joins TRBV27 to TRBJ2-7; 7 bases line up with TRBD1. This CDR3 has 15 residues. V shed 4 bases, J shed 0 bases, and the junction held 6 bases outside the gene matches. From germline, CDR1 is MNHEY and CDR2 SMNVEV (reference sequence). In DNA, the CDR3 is TGTGCCAGCAGTTCACAGACAGGGCTCTCCTACGAGCAGTACTTC. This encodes CASSSQTGLSYEQYF.

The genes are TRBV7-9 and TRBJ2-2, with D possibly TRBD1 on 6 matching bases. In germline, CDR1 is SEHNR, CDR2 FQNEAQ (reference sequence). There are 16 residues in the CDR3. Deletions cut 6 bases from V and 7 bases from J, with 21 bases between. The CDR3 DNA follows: TGTGCCAGCAGTTCAGGTGGGGGCGGACCAGACGGGGAGCTGTTTTTT. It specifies CASSSGGGGPDGELFF. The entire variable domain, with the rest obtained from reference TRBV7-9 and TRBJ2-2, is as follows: DTGVSQNPRHKITKRGQNVTFRCDPISEHNRLYWYRQTLGQGPEFLTYFQNEAQLEKSRLLSDRFSAERPKGSFSTLEIQRTEQGDSAMYLCASSSGGGGPDGELFFGEGSRLTVL.